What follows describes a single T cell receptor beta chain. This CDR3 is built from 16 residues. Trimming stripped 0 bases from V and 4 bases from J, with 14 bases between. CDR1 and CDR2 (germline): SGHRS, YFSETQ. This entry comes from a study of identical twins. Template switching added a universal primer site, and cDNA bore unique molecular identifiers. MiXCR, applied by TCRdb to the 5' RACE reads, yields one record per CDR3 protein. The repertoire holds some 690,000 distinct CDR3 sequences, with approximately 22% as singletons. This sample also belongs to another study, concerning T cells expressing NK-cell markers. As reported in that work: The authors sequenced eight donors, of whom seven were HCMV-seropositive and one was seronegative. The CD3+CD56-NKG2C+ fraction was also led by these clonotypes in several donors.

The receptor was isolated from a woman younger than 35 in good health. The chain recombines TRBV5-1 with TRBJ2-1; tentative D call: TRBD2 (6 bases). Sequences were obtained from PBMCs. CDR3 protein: CASSLAPGLIYNEQFF. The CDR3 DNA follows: TGCGCCAGCAGCTTGGCTCCGGGACTCATATACAATGAGCAGTTCTTC.